Below, 22 T cell receptor beta chains from the same sample are listed, as sequenced in a study of response to subunit inactivated influenza vaccine. TCRdb analysed the RT-PCR reads with MiXCR anew, one entry per CDR3 protein. Here the sample spans a few hundred thousand distinct CDR3 sequences, 20% to 25% being singletons. Source: PBMCs from blood, taken approximately 22 months after vaccination. The receptor source for this set is a man between 50 and 70 years old who received an inactivated influenza vaccine.

This clonotype occurred many times. This chain links TRBV11-2 with TRBJ1-1, with D tentatively TRBD1 (5 bases). CDR3 length: 14 residues. The germline gives CDR1 SGHAT, CDR2 FQNNGV. Deletions cut 5 bases from V and 1 base from J, with 11 bases between. The CDR3: CASSPQVPNTEAFF. CDR3 nucleotide sequence: TGTGCCAGCAGCCCACAGGTCCCGAACACTGAAGCTTTCTTT.

In its sample, this clonotype was seen many times. This sequence joins TRBV10-1 and TRBJ1-5, with D unresolved. Trimming left V 2 bases short and J 3 bases short, with 5 bases between. This CDR3 spans 13 amino acids. The germline gives CDR1 WNHNN, CDR2 SYGVQD (reference sequence). The CDR3 DNA reads TGCGCCAGCAGTGAGGGTCACAATCAGCCCCAGCATTTT. Translated, it gives CASSEGHNQPQHF.

This clonotype was seen more than once but under ten times. The J gene is TRBJ2-7, the V gene TRBV28; 8 nucleotides match TRBD2. Looked up from germline, CDR1 is MDHEN and CDR2 is SYDVKM. The CDR3 runs 13 residues. The junction had 2 bases not matched to a gene; V was cut back by 6 bases and J by 1 base. Here the CDR3 DNA reads TGTGCCAGCAGGGCTAGCGGGTCCTACGAGCAGTACTTC. Its translation is CASRASGSYEQYF.

This clonotype came up many times. The chain combines TRBV27 with TRBJ2-7; 7 bases match TRBD1. Germline V CDR1 and CDR2: MNHEY, SMNVEV (reference sequence). J gave up 5 bases and V 4 bases, and 2 bases lay outside the gene matches. The CDR3 spans 12 residues. Here the CDR3 reads CASSSTGNEQYF. For the CDR3, the DNA is TGTGCCAGCAGTTCGACAGGGAACGAGCAGTACTTC.

The table lists this clonotype with many counts. The rearrangement uses TRBV11-2 and TRBJ1-6, with no clear D. Germline assignment: CDR1 SGHAT and CDR2 FQNNGV. V lost 1 base to trimming and J lost 7 bases, with 5 bases between them. The CDR3 has 13 residues. The CDR3 loop is CASSLAANSPLHF. DNA of the CDR3: TGTGCCAGCAGCTTAGCGGCAAATTCACCCCTCCACTTT.

This clonotype was seen ten or more times. V and J are TRBV5-6 and TRBJ2-7; D possibly corresponds to TRBD1 (5 bases). This CDR3 spans 15 amino acids. V was trimmed by 2 bases and J by 2 bases, leaving 14 bases between them. Germline CDR1 reads SGHDT; CDR2 reads YYEEEE. The CDR3 protein is CASSFWTPATYEQYF. CDR3 nucleotides: TGTGCCAGCAGCTTCTGGACACCGGCGACCTACGAGCAGTACTTC.

This clonotype was counted a few times. The chain is built from TRBV4-1 and TRBJ2-1, with TRBD2 identical over 9 bases. V dropped 4 bases and J dropped 2; count of bases not matched to a gene: 6. This CDR3 spans 16 amino acids. Per the germline V gene, CDR1 is MGHRA and CDR2 is YSYEKL. The CDR3 sequence is CASSLVAGVTYNEQFF. CDR3 sequence (DNA): TGCGCCAGCAGCCTGGTAGCGGGGGTCACCTACAATGAGCAGTTCTTC.

This clonotype was observed a handful of times. The CDR3, as DNA: TGTGCCAGCAGCCAAGGACAGGGGACGAAGCATTTT. Its translation: CASSQGQGTKHF. V usage is TRBV3-1 and J usage is TRBJ1-5; 8 bases are shared with TRBD1. From germline, CDR1 is LGHDT and CDR2 YNNKEL (reference sequence). The V segment lost 1 base and the J segment 14 bases; nucleotides outside the gene matches: 4. CDR3 length equals 12 residues.

The V and J genes are TRBV15 and TRBJ1-2, with D possibly being TRBD1 (5 bases). In germline, CDR1 is LNHNV, CDR2 YYDKDF (reference sequence). Trimming pared 5 bases from V and 8 bases from J, leaving 15 bases between. CDR3 length equals 13 residues. In DNA, the CDR3 is TGTGCCACCAGCGGAGGCAGGGAAGACGGCTACACCTTC. Translating it yields CATSGGREDGYTF.

This clonotype was detected ten times or more. The chain is built from TRBV3-1 and TRBJ1-5; D ambiguous. V lost 2 bases and J 0 bases, leaving 5 bases between the germline ends. Germline values: CDR1 LGHDT, CDR2 YNNKEL (reference sequence). The CDR3 extends over 14 amino acids. The CDR3 region has the DNA TGTGCCAGCAGCCAAACATTTAGCAATCAGCCCCAGCATTTT. Protein product: CASSQTFSNQPQHF.

There are a few counts of this clonotype. The chain employs TRBV7-2 and TRBJ1-5; no clear D gene. V shed 1 base and J shed 8 bases, with 15 bases lying between them. This CDR3 contains 15 residues. Germline-derived CDR1 and CDR2 are SGHTA and FQGNSA. The CDR3 DNA sequence: TGTGCCAGCAGCTTAGTTAGGACGGGGAGTGAGCCCCAGCATTTT. Encoded protein: CASSLVRTGSEPQHF. The whole variable domain, filled in from reference TRBV7-2 and TRBJ1-5, reads GAGVSQSPSNKVTEKGKDVELRCDPISGHTALYWYRQSLGQGLEFLIYFQGNSAPDKSGLPSDRFSAERTGGSVSTLTIQRTQQEDSAVYLCASSLVRTGSEPQHFGDGTRLSIL.

The chain has TRBV21-1 and TRBJ1-1; TRBD1, the table's D call, was not compared with the DNA. TRBV21-1 has pseudogene status. This CDR3 is 16 amino acids long. Here the CDR3 reads CASSKWFGGQSTEAFF. In nucleotides, the CDR3 is TGTGCCAGCAGCAAATGGTTTGGGGGGCAGAGCACTGAAGCTTTCTTT.

This clonotype came up a few times. The chain has TRBV2 and TRBJ2-1, with D possibly matching TRBD1 (6 bases). The CDR3 consists of 17 residues. Germline loops: CDR1 SNHLY, CDR2 FYNNEI. V dropped 5 bases and J dropped 2 bases, with 19 bases sitting between them. The CDR3 nucleotides are TGTGCCAGCAGTCTTACCCAACCGGGACAACCCTACAATGAGCAGTTCTTC. Amino acid sequence: CASSLTQPGQPYNEQFF.

The V gene is TRBV6-1, the J gene TRBJ2-1, with 11 bases matching TRBD2. With V trimmed by 7 bases and J by 7 bases, 6 bases remained unmatched. The germline V gene encodes CDR1 MNHNS and CDR2 SASEGT. The length of the CDR3 is 14 residues. The CDR3 DNA reads TGTGCCAGCATAGGTAGCGGGGGGGCAAATGAGCAGTTCTTC. Protein: CASIGSGGANEQFF.

As to this clonotype: The junction and the germline gene differ at one end; a read error may be behind it. The chain joins TRBV30 to TRBJ1-1, with D unresolved. CDR1 GTSNPN and CDR2 SVGIG come from the germline V gene (reference sequence). The CDR3 sequence is 14 residues long. Here the CDR3 DNA reads TGTGCCTGGAGACCCATGAACAACCCCACTGAACCTTTCTTT. Encoded protein: CAWRPMNNPTEPFF.

This chain connects TRBV5-5 to TRBJ2-2; D gene ambiguous. Germline CDR1 SGHKS, CDR2 YYEKEE (reference sequence). Trimming pared 6 bases from V and 3 bases from J, leaving 21 bases between. The CDR3 is made up of 17 amino acids. The CDR3 loop reads CASNNRGGQVDTGELFF. The DNA of the CDR3 is TGTGCCAGCAACAATCGAGGCGGCCAGGTAGACACCGGGGAGCTGTTTTTT.

This clonotype was seen a handful of times. The chain couples TRBV12-3 or TRBV12-4 to TRBJ1-2; 8 bases fit TRBD1. Losses at the gene ends were 4 bases for V and 4 bases for J; bases not matched to a gene: 8. This CDR3 contains 15 residues. CDR3 loop: CASSSDRGTGYGYTF. DNA for the CDR3: TGTGCCAGCAGTTCCGACAGGGGAACGGGCTATGGCTACACCTTC.

This chain connects TRBV7-2 to TRBJ1-3; the D gene is possibly TRBD1 (6 bases). Germline V gene sequence: CDR1 SGHTA, CDR2 FQGNSA. Trimming stripped 3 bases from V and 2 bases from J, with 14 bases between. This CDR3 spans 16 amino acids. The CDR3 DNA follows: TGTGCCAGCAGCTTTCTTCACAGGGTACCTGGAAACACCATATATTTT. This encodes CASSFLHRVPGNTIYF.

This sequence joins TRBV20-1 and TRBJ2-3; D is uncertain. Germline values: CDR1 DFQATT, CDR2 SNEGSKA (reference sequence). The CDR3 length is 12 residues. With 5 bases removed from V and 3 bases from J, the gap between germline ends came to 9 bases. In nucleotides, the CDR3 is TGCAGTGCTGGGATCGGGACAGATACGCAGTATTTT. It specifies CSAGIGTDTQYF.

The CDR3 DNA reads TGTGCCAGCAGCTTTAGCGGGAGCATCACCGGGGAGCTGTTTTTT. It encodes CASSFSGSITGELFF. The chain uses TRBV11-2 and TRBJ2-2; TRBD2 matches at 9 bases. V lost 3 bases, J lost 4 bases, and 3 bases stayed unmatched. Germline assignment: CDR1 SGHAT and CDR2 FQNNGV. CDR3 length: 15 residues.

This clonotype was detected many times. This chain connects TRBV24-1 to TRBJ1-1; no clear D. The ends were cut back, 9 bases at V and 3 bases at J, with 10 bases in the middle. The CDR3 spans 12 residues. The germline V gene has CDR1 KGHDR and CDR2 SFDVKD. This CDR3 is CATSAGDTEAFF. CDR3 nucleotides: TGTGCCACCTCGGCCGGCGACACTGAAGCTTTCTTT.

This clonotype occurred a few times. This rearrangement joins TRBV5-5 to TRBJ1-5, with D possibly being TRBD1 (5 bases). The CDR3 is 14 amino acids. Germline V gene lookup returns CDR1 SGHKS and CDR2 YYEKEE (reference sequence). V lost 3 bases and J 5 bases, leaving 12 bases between the germline ends. The CDR3 nucleotides are TGTGCCAGCAGCTGGTATCCGACAGATCAGCCCCAGCATTTT. Translation: CASSWYPTDQPQHF.